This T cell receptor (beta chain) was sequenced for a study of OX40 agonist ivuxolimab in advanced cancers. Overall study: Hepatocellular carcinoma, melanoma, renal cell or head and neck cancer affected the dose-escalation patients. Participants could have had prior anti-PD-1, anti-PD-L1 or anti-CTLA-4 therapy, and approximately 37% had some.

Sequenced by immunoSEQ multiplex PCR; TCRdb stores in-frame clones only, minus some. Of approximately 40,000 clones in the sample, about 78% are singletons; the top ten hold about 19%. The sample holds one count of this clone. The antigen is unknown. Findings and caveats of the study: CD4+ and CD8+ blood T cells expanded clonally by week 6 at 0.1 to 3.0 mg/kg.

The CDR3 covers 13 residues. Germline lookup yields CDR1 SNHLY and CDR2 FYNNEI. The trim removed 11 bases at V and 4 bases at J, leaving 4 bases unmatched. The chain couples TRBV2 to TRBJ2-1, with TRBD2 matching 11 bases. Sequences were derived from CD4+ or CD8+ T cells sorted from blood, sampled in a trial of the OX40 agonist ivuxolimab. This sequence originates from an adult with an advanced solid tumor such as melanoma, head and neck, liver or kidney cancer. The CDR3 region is CAGGLADYNEQFF. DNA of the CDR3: TGTGCCGGGGGACTAGCGGATTACAATGAGCAGTTCTTC.